This TCR beta chain was found in a study of graft-versus-host responses after intestinal transplantation. Study information: Induction using anti-thymocyte globulin, followed by tacrolimus and steroids for roughly 3 years, was given to all recipients.

Overall study results and limits: High graft-versus-host to host-versus-graft T cell clonal ratios marked allografts of patients with graft-donor macrochimerism.

TCRdb's table, derived via immunoSEQ multiplex PCR, lists solely in-frame clones and lacks some. The data show approximately 110,000 clones, over 85% seen once. As concerns this clone: What it binds is not known.

The CDR3 length is 13 residues. Germline V gene lookup returns CDR1 MNHEY and CDR2 SVGAGI. Trimming pared 2 bases from V and 1 base from J, leaving 6 bases between. The TCR originated in a human donor who was the organ donor for an intestinal transplant. The chain employs TRBV6-5 and TRBJ2-7; no clear D. Specimen: unstimulated CD4+ T cells sorted from spleen or lymph node cells, collected before transplant. The CDR3 DNA sequence: TGTGCCAGCAGTTACCAGATGTCCTACGAGCAGTACTTC. Its protein is CASSYQMSYEQYF.